The clone carrying this T cell receptor beta chain has a count of ten or more. Its target is unknown. At the time of active disease, bone marrow was collected from every patient. The library was built from approximately 400 ng RNA with molecular barcoded adaptors for alpha/delta and beta/gamma chains. MiXCR was run by TCRdb on the reads, yielding one entry per CDR3 protein. Seen here are around 130,000 distinct CDR3 sequences, around 13% observed once, and the top ten hold around 10%. The data were obtained in a study of read filtering for tumor transcriptome and immune sequencing. Study context: Transcriptome libraries were built from DNase-treated RNA. TCR-mapped reads were about 4.05 to 11 million with IR-seq versus roughly 75 to 1,400 with RNA-seq.

Regarding the study as a whole: The sorted CD138-negative fraction was a mixed bone marrow immune population, not purified T cells.

The CDR3 covers 15 residues. Germline V gene data show CDR1 as LNHNV and CDR2 as YYDKDF (reference sequence). Trimming took off 6 bases at V and 3 bases at J, with 14 bases between the two ends. The sequenced sample consisted of a population of CD138-negative cells sorted from bone marrow. V is TRBV15 and J is TRBJ2-2; D may be TRBD2 (6 bases). This TCR derives from a donor at least 40 years old with multiple myeloma. The CDR3 nucleotides read TGTGCCACCAGAGGGAGTGGAGGGTACACCGGGGAGCTGTTTTTT. Translating it yields CATRGSGGYTGELFF.